These 29 T cell receptor beta chains were all obtained from the same sample, sequenced in a study of blood T cell repertoires in COVID-19. Clones were read by immunoSEQ multiplex PCR, and TCRdb kept only the in-frame ones, dropping some. The table records about 200,000 clones, roughly 80% of them present only once. Sequencing used peripheral blood. The receptors come from a man in his 60s with COVID-19, enrolled during active disease.

The CDR3 nucleotides are TGTGCCAGCAGTTACTCCCCTAGGACAGGGGGGAGCTACACCTTC. Translated, it gives CASSYSPRTGGSYTF. V usage is TRBV6-2 or TRBV6-3 and J usage is TRBJ1-2, with 10 bases identical to TRBD1. The CDR3 has 15 amino acids. The germline gives CDR1 MNHEY, CDR2 SVGEGT. The V and J ends lost 0 bases and 9 bases, in that order; junction bases with no gene match: 7.

The chain employs TRBV19 and TRBJ1-6; D possibly corresponds to TRBD1 (6 bases). The CDR3 is 15 amino acids. The germline gives CDR1 LNHDA, CDR2 SQIVND (reference sequence). V was pared by 3 bases and J by 9 bases, with 15 bases between. The CDR3 sequence is CASSIDTGSGSPLHF. CDR3 DNA: TGTGCCAGTAGTATCGACACAGGGTCGGGTTCACCCCTCCACTTT.

This sequence joins TRBV29-1 and TRBJ2-3; 7 bases are a match to TRBD1. The germline V gene encodes CDR1 SQVTM and CDR2 ANQGSEA. CDR3 length: 15 amino acids. J lost 7 bases, V lost 3 bases, and 13 bases had no gene match. Written as DNA, the CDR3 is TGCAGCGTTGAGGGTGACAGGGTCCTTTTGAATACGCAGTATTTT. As protein: CSVEGDRVLLNTQYF.

This clone showed up just once. Here the CDR3 reads CASSPSVNTEAFF. In DNA, the CDR3 is TGCGCCAGCAGCCCGAGCGTGAACACTGAAGCTTTCTTT. The chain employs TRBV5-1 and TRBJ1-1; D uncertain. The CDR3 covers 13 residues. Germline values: CDR1 SGHRS, CDR2 YFSETQ. The ends were cut back, 4 bases at V and 0 bases at J, with 7 bases in the middle. Together with reference TRBV5-1 and TRBJ1-1, the CDR3 gives the full variable domain: KAGVTQTPRYLIKTRGQQVTLSCSPISGHRSVSWYQQTPGQGLQFLFEYFSETQRNKGNFPGRFSGRQFSNSRSEMNVSTLELGDSALYLCASSPSVNTEAFFGQGTRLTVV.

The chain couples TRBV6-1 to TRBJ1-2, with TRBD1 identical over 11 bases. Germline V gene lookup returns CDR1 MNHNS and CDR2 SASEGT. This CDR3 has 16 amino acids. V dropped 4 bases and J dropped 7; count of bases not matched to a gene: 11. CDR3 DNA sequence: TGTGCCAGCAGTGCAATGATAGGACAGGGGGCATCTGGCTACACCTTC. Its protein product is CASSAMIGQGASGYTF.

The V and J genes are TRBV18 and TRBJ1-1, with D possibly matching TRBD1 (5 bases). The V gene's germline CDR1 is KGHSH and CDR2 LQKENI. Trimming took 2 bases from V and 0 from J, leaving 10 bases between them. The CDR3 has 15 amino acids. The CDR3 is CASSPGRGVNTEAFF. Here the CDR3 DNA reads TGTGCCAGCTCACCAGGGAGGGGAGTGAACACTGAAGCTTTCTTT. The full variable domain, with the rest looked up from reference TRBV18 and TRBJ1-1, is NAGVMQNPRHLVRRRGQEARLRCSPMKGHSHVYWYRQLPEEGLKFMVYLQKENIIDESGMPKERFSAEFPKEGPSILRIQQVVRGDSAAYFCASSPGRGVNTEAFFGQGTRLTVV.

The gene calls are TRBV28 and TRBJ1-1; perhaps TRBD1 as D (5 bases). The CDR3 covers 13 residues. V was clipped by 9 bases and J by 5 bases, with 16 bases between them. From germline, CDR1 is MDHEN and CDR2 SYDVKM. The CDR3 nucleotides read TGTGCCAGTCTCAGGGTAACCCTTACTGAAGCTTTCTTT. Amino acid sequence: CASLRVTLTEAFF.

The rearrangement uses TRBV27 and TRBJ1-5, with a weak D call TRBD1 (6 bases). The CDR3 is 16 amino acids. The V end was cut by 0 bases, the J end by 1 base, with 10 bases between. Germline V CDR1 and CDR2: MNHEY, SMNVEV (reference sequence). CDR3 residues: CASSLSGRGSNQPQHF. In DNA, the CDR3 is TGTGCCAGCAGTTTATCAGGCAGGGGAAGCAATCAGCCCCAGCATTTT.

This chain links TRBV7-3 with TRBJ1-1; unclear D gene. The V gene lost 5 bases and the J gene lost 1 base, with 8 bases spanning the gap. Per germline, CDR1 SGHTA and CDR2 FQGTGA. This CDR3 has 13 amino acids. CDR3 nucleotide sequence: TGTGCCAGCAGCCGAGAACGGAACACTGAAGCTTTCTTT. This sequence encodes CASSRERNTEAFF.

The count of this clone is one. The chain is built from TRBV14 and TRBJ2-1, with D possibly TRBD1 on 6 matching bases. Looked up from germline, CDR1 is SGHDN and CDR2 is FVKESK. V was trimmed by 1 base and J by 0 bases, leaving 16 bases between them. The CDR3 loop spans 18 amino acids. The CDR3 region is CASSQADRTTFSYNEQFF. As DNA, the CDR3 is TGTGCCAGCAGCCAAGCGGACAGAACAACCTTCTCCTACAATGAGCAGTTCTTC.

V gene TRBV5-5 combines with J gene TRBJ1-4; 9 bases align to TRBD1. Germline CDR1 reads SGHKS; CDR2 reads YYEKEE (reference sequence). V lost 3 bases to trimming and J lost 5 bases; unmatched junction nucleotides: 5. The CDR3 loop spans 15 amino acids. The CDR3 nucleotides read TGTGCCAGCAGCTCCACAGGGGGCGCGAATGAAAAACTGTTTTTT. This gives the protein CASSSTGGANEKLFF.

The J gene is TRBJ2-1, the V gene TRBV7-6; 11 nucleotides match TRBD2. The CDR3 is 14 amino acids. Germline V gene lookup returns CDR1 SGHVS and CDR2 FNYEAQ. Trimming at V came to 1 base and at J to 9 bases, leaving 2 bases not matched to a gene. CDR3 residues: CASSLGLAGSEQFF. CDR3 nucleotide sequence: TGTGCCAGCAGCTTAGGACTAGCGGGATCTGAGCAGTTCTTC. The full variable domain, completed using reference TRBV7-6 and TRBJ2-1, is GAGVSQSPRYKVTKRGQDVALRCDPISGHVSLYWYRQALGQGPEFLTYFNYEAQQDKSGLPNDRFSAERPEGSISTLTIQRTEQRDSAMYRCASSLGLAGSEQFFGPGTRLTVL.

This clone appeared a few times. The rearrangement uses TRBV7-2 and TRBJ1-2; 7 nucleotides line up with TRBD1. V shed 1 base and J 6 bases; nucleotides not matched to a gene: 5. The length of the CDR3 is 14 residues. Looked up from germline, CDR1 is SGHTA and CDR2 is FQGNSA. The CDR3 reads CASSLVPRGDGYTF. The CDR3 bases are TGTGCCAGCAGCTTAGTTCCCAGGGGGGATGGCTACACCTTC.

Turning to this clone: Different DNA sequences within this sample yield the same CDR3. V usage is TRBV11-2 and J usage is TRBJ2-3; 10 bases are a match to TRBD2. Germline CDR1 reads SGHAT; CDR2 reads FQNNGV. The CDR3 contains 15 residues. With V trimmed by 5 bases and J by 3 bases, 5 bases remained unmatched. The CDR3: CASSPWTSGTDTQYF. CDR3 DNA: TGTGCCAGCAGCCCATGGACTAGCGGTACAGATACGCAGTATTTT.

The J gene is TRBJ1-1, the V gene TRBV7-2; possibly TRBD1 for D (6 bases). Germline lookup yields CDR1 SGHTA and CDR2 FQGNSA. This CDR3 has 14 amino acids. Trimming removed 1 base at V and 6 bases at J, with 12 bases between. The CDR3 region is CASSLGQGRAEAFF. CDR3 nucleotides: TGTGCCAGCAGCTTAGGGCAGGGGAGGGCTGAAGCTTTCTTT.

V and J are TRBV5-4 and TRBJ1-1; TRBD1 might be the D (6 bases). Trimming removed 9 bases at V and 4 bases at J, with 16 bases between. Germline V gene data show CDR1 as SGHNT and CDR2 as YYREEE (reference sequence). The CDR3 loop spans 13 amino acids. The CDR3 DNA reads TGTGCCACCTCCCCAGGGGCAACCACTGAAGCTTTCTTT. It encodes CATSPGATTEAFF.

The V gene is TRBV4-2, the J gene TRBJ1-5, with D maybe TRBD1 (6 bases). This CDR3 has 15 residues. The V end was cut by 1 base, the J end by 3 bases, with 10 bases between. CDR1 is LGHNA and CDR2 is YNFKEQ in the germline V gene. The CDR3 reads CASSQVGGANQPQHF. The CDR3 nucleotides are TGTGCCAGCAGCCAAGTGGGGGGGGCCAATCAGCCCCAGCATTTT.

This chain links TRBV2 with TRBJ1-2, with TRBD1 matching 8 bases. With V trimmed by 4 bases and J by 5 bases, 6 bases remained unmatched. Germline CDR1 is SNHLY and CDR2 is FYNNEI. The CDR3 totals 14 residues. This CDR3 reads CASSAQGALYGYTF. CDR3 coding DNA: TGTGCCAGCAGTGCCCAGGGGGCGCTTTATGGCTACACCTTC.

This sequence joins TRBV30 and TRBJ1-1, with 7 bases that match TRBD1. The CDR3 runs to 14 residues. J was trimmed by 2 bases and V by 4 bases; bases with no gene match: 7. Germline CDR1 is GTSNPN and CDR2 is SVGIG (reference sequence). CDR3 protein: CAWTRDRTNTEAFF. CDR3 bases: TGTGCCTGGACCCGGGACAGAACTAACACTGAAGCTTTCTTT.

The chain recombines TRBV7-9 with TRBJ2-7; TRBD2 aligns across 11 bases. V trimming: 0 bases; J trimming: 3 bases; junction bases outside the gene matches: 4. The germline CDR1 and CDR2 sequences are SEHNR and FQNEAQ (reference sequence). CDR3 size: 16 residues. For the CDR3, the DNA is TGTGCCAGCAGCTTAGCCACTAGCGGGAGAGACTACGAGCAGTACTTC. Translated, it gives CASSLATSGRDYEQYF. Together with reference TRBV7-9 and TRBJ2-7, the CDR3 gives the full variable domain: DTGVSQNPRHKITKRGQNVTFRCDPISEHNRLYWYRQTLGQGPEFLTYFQNEAQLEKSRLLSDRFSAERPKGSFSTLEIQRTEQGDSAMYLCASSLATSGRDYEQYFGPGTRLTVT.

V and J are TRBV30 and TRBJ1-1; 9 bases align to TRBD1. V shed 7 bases and J 0 bases; nucleotides not matched to a gene: 6. CDR3 length equals 14 residues. Germline lookup yields CDR1 GTSNPN and CDR2 SVGIG (reference sequence). The CDR3 nucleotides read TGTGCCTTTTACAGGGGGCGGCTGAACACTGAAGCTTTCTTT. This gives the protein CAFYRGRLNTEAFF.

The chain uses TRBV6-5 and TRBJ1-4, with TRBD1 matching 7 bases. Per germline, CDR1 MNHEY and CDR2 SVGAGI. Unmatched junction bases numbered 11, after V lost 6 bases and J lost 7 bases. The CDR3 totals 15 residues. CDR3 sequence: CASRTLGGYSEKLFF. CDR3 coding DNA: TGTGCCAGCAGAACCCTAGGGGGCTATAGTGAAAAACTGTTTTTT.

This rearrangement joins TRBV7-2 to TRBJ1-3; TRBD1 might be the D (5 bases). Trimming shortened V by 1 base and J by 2 bases, and 9 bases separated the two germline ends. Per germline, CDR1 SGHTA and CDR2 FQGNSA. The CDR3 runs to 15 residues. DNA of the CDR3: TGTGCCAGCAGCTTAGAGGGGTTTGCTGGAAACACCATATATTTT. Translation: CASSLEGFAGNTIYF.

V and J are TRBV19 and TRBJ1-1; D gene ambiguous. Trimming shortened V by 10 bases and J by 1 base, and 7 bases separated the two germline ends. This CDR3 spans 11 amino acids. The V gene's germline CDR1 is LNHDA and CDR2 SQIVND (reference sequence). CDR3 bases: TGTGCCACCCACGGGAACACTGAAGCTTTCTTT. As protein: CATHGNTEAFF.

This chain links TRBV7-9 with TRBJ1-2; 8 bases are a match to TRBD1. Trimming cost V 1 base and J 5 bases; bases outside gene matches: 6. The germline V gene has CDR1 SEHNR and CDR2 FQNEAQ (reference sequence). The CDR3 spans 15 residues. Written as DNA, the CDR3 is TGTGCCAGCAGCTTAGAAAACAGGGGGGTGTATGGCTACACCTTC. It encodes CASSLENRGVYGYTF.

This chain connects TRBV19 to TRBJ2-5; 7 nucleotides match TRBD1. Germline lookup yields CDR1 LNHDA and CDR2 SQIVND (reference sequence). V was clipped by 7 bases and J by 5 bases; unmatched bases: 10. The CDR3 consists of 14 residues. The CDR3 DNA is TGTGCCAGTACCCCAGGGGGTACGCAGGAGACCCAGTACTTC. Its protein is CASTPGGTQETQYF. Looking up the rest from reference TRBV19 and TRBJ2-5 gives the full variable domain: DGGITQSPKYLFRKEGQNVTLSCEQNLNHDAMYWYRQDPGQGLRLIYYSQIVNDFQKGDIAEGYSVSREKKESFPLTVTSAQKNPTAFYLCASTPGGTQETQYFGPGTRLLVL.

The J gene is TRBJ2-3, the V gene TRBV19; 10 positions agree with TRBD2. Germline CDR1 LNHDA, CDR2 SQIVND (reference sequence). Losses at the gene ends were 3 bases for V and 4 bases for J; bases not matched to a gene: 13. The CDR3 is 18 residues long. CDR3 coding DNA: TGTGCCAGTAGTATCCCCGGGGCAGCGGGAGGGATCGCAGATACGCAGTATTTT. Protein: CASSIPGAAGGIADTQYF.

V is TRBV6-5 and J is TRBJ2-3; possible D gene TRBD1, 5 bases. CDR3 size: 15 residues. Germline V gives CDR1 MNHEY, CDR2 SVGAGI. The V gene lost 2 bases and the J gene lost 6 bases, with 15 bases spanning the gap. The CDR3 region is CASSYRGPKGDTQYF. In DNA form, the CDR3 reads TGTGCCAGCAGTTACAGGGGCCCGAAGGGCGATACGCAGTATTTT.

The CDR3 region has the DNA TGTGCCAGCAGCTTAGACGCGGCTAGCAGAAACATTCAGTACTTC. Translation: CASSLDAASRNIQYF. The chain carries TRBV7-9 and TRBJ2-4; possible D gene TRBD2, 5 bases. Germline V gives CDR1 SEHNR, CDR2 FQNEAQ (reference sequence). V lost 1 base to trimming and J lost 6 bases, with 13 bases between them. The CDR3 is 15 amino acids. The full variable domain, completed using reference TRBV7-9 and TRBJ2-4, is DTGVSQNPRHKITKRGQNVTFRCDPISEHNRLYWYRQTLGQGPEFLTYFQNEAQLEKSRLLSDRFSAERPKGSFSTLEIQRTEQGDSAMYLCASSLDAASRNIQYFGAGTRLSVL.